This TCR beta chain came from a study of blood T cells in healthy people across ages. General observations from the study: Per-million-T-cell TCR beta diversity fell roughly linearly with age.

The second PCR ran about 7 to 12 cycles with a sample-barcoded 5' primer and J-beta primers. Each CDR3 protein gets one entry after TCRdb re-called the 5' RACE reads with MiXCR. The top ten hold around 9.6% of the sample, which has 800,000 to 950,000 distinct CDR3 sequences, roughly 28% seen once. The sample holds a few counts of this clonotype. What it binds is unknown. CDR3 length: 15 residues. J was trimmed by 2 bases and V by 10 bases; bases with no gene match: 12. A further study also used this sample, focusing on T cells of mothers and their children. That source adds: Several children, together with their three healthy Caucasian mothers, made up the donors. Related mother-child pairs shared slightly more overlap than unrelated pairs, but the difference was non-significant.

V gene TRBV12-3 or TRBV12-4 combines with J gene TRBJ1-2, with 8 bases matching TRBD1. The sequence was obtained from a woman in her thirties or forties in good health. The sequencing input was blood. Here the CDR3 DNA reads TGTGCCAACACCCTCTCGACAGGGGTAAACTATGGCTACACCTTC. Translated, it gives CANTLSTGVNYGYTF.